The clone carrying this TCR beta chain was found many times. RNA transcripts were the source from which TCR beta CDR3 regions were amplified. HTBI primers were employed in first-round RT-PCR, then a second-round multiplex PCR followed. Using its own MiXCR run on the multiplex PCR reads, TCRdb lists one record per CDR3 protein. The sample has hundreds of thousands of distinct CDR3 sequences; roughly 21% are singletons. The sample is drawn from a study of Graves' ophthalmopathy and Graves' hyperthyroidism. Stable hyperthyroidism meant no progression to ophthalmopathy within 18 months of follow-up. Only newly diagnosed hyperthyroidism patients aged 18 to 65, with under 2 months' duration, were enrolled. Source material: peripheral blood. The clonotype comes from a woman between 18 and 29 years old with stable Graves' hyperthyroidism.

The CDR3 reads CAWSYGGSGYTF. The CDR3 nucleotides are TGTGCCTGGAGCTACGGGGGGAGTGGCTACACCTTC. The chain recombines TRBV30 with TRBJ1-2; D possibly corresponds to TRBD1 (5 bases). The CDR3 covers 12 residues. Trimming shortened V by 3 bases and J by 7 bases, and 12 bases separated the two germline ends. Per germline, CDR1 GTSNPN and CDR2 SVGIG (reference sequence). The variable domain in full, completed from reference TRBV30 and TRBJ1-2, reads SQTIHQWPATLVQPVGSPLSLECTVEGTSNPNLYWYRQAAGRGLQLLFYSVGIGQISSEVPQNLSASRPQDRQFILSSKKLLLSDSGFYLCAWSYGGSGYTFGSGTRLTVV.